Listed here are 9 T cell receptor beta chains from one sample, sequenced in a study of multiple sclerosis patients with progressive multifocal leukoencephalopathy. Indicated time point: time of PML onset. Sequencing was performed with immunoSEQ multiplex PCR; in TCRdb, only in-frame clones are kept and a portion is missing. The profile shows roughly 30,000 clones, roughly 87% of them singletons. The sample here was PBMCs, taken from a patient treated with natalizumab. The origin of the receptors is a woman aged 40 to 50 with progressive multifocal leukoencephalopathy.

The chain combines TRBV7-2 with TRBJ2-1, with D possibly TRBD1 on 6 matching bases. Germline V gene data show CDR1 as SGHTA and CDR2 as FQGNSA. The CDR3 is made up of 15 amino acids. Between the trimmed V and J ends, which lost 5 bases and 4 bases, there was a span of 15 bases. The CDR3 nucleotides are TGTGCCAGCAGCCGAAGGGGGACATCTTACAATGAGCAGTTCTTC. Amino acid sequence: CASSRRGTSYNEQFF.

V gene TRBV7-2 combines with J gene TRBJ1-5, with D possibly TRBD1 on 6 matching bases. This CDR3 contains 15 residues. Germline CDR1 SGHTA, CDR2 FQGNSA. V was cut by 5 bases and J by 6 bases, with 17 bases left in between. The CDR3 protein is CASSPNQGKGQPQHF. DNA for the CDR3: TGTGCCAGCAGCCCAAACCAGGGGAAGGGTCAGCCCCAGCATTTT.

CDR3 sequence: CASSVGLAGPAYEQYF. Written as DNA, the CDR3 is TGTGCCAGCAGCGTGGGACTAGCGGGGCCAGCCTACGAGCAGTACTTC. The chain is built from TRBV9 and TRBJ2-7; 13 positions agree with TRBD2. Losses at the gene ends were 2 bases for V and 2 bases for J; bases not matched to a gene: 4. The CDR3 runs to 16 residues. The germline V gene encodes CDR1 SGDLS and CDR2 YYNGEE.

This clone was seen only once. The CDR3 loop is CASSQETSGRLDEQYF. The CDR3 nucleotides read TGCGCCAGCAGCCAAGAAACTAGCGGGAGACTAGACGAGCAGTACTTC. The chain uses TRBV4-3 and TRBJ2-7; TRBD2 matches at 11 bases. V lost 0 bases and J lost 5; bases outside the gene matches: 6. CDR1 and CDR2 from the germline V gene are LGHNA and YSLEER. This CDR3 contains 16 residues.

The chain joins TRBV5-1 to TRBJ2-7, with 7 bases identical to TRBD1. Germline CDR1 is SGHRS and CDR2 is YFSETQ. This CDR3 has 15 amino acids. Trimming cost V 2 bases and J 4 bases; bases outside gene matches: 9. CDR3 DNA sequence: TGCGCCAGCAGCTTAAACAGGGGAGCCTGGTACGAGCAGTACTTC. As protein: CASSLNRGAWYEQYF.

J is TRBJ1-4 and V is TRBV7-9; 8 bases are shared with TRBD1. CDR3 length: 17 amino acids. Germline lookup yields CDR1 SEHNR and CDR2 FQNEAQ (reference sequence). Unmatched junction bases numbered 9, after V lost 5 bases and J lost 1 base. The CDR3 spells CASSLRTGFGTNEKLFF. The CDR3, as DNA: TGTGCCAGCAGCCTGAGGACAGGGTTTGGAACTAATGAAAAACTGTTTTTT.

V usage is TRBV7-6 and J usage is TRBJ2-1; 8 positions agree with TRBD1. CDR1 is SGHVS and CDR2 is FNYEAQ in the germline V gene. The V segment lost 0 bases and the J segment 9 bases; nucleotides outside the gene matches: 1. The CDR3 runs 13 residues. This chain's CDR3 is CASSLATGVEQFF. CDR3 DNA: TGTGCCAGCAGCTTAGCGACAGGGGTTGAGCAGTTCTTC.

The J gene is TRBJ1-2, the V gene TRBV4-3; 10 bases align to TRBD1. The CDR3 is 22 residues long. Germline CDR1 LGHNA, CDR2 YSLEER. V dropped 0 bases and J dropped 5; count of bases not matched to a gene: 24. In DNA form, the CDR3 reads TGCGCCAGCAGCCAAGATTTGGGCCATGGGGGGACAGGGGCTTACGGGTGGTATGGCTACACCTTC. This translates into CASSQDLGHGGTGAYGWYGYTF.

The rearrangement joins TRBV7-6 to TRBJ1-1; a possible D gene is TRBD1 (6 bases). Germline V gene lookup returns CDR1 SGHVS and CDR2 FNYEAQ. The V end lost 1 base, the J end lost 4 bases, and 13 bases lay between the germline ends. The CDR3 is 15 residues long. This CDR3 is CASSLEFGQFTEAFF. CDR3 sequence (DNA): TGTGCCAGCAGCTTAGAGTTCGGACAGTTCACTGAAGCTTTCTTT.